The rows below give T cell receptor beta chains drawn from one sample of a study of technical replicates of blood from a few donors. Some clones are missing from TCRdb's copy, which holds only in-frame ones; the method was immunoSEQ multiplex PCR. The sample has about 82,000 clones; roughly 90% are singletons. Sample: T cells isolated from PBMCs. The receptors originated from a human donor in good health. Each CDR3 is given with its conserved first and last residue. The order of the fields is J gene, CDR3 length, V gene, CDR3 protein.

J: TRBJ1-1
length: 16
V: TRBV7-9
CDR3: CASSLDFRGARTEAFF

J: TRBJ2-1
length: 14
V: TRBV10-3
CDR3: CAISTSGSYNEQFF

J: TRBJ1-1
length: 14
V: TRBV27
CDR3: CASSFGGANTEAFF

J: TRBJ1-5
length: 13
V: TRBV6-1
CDR3: CASSEYSNQPQHF

J: TRBJ2-1
length: 15
V: TRBV9
CDR3: CASSSSGMLADEQFF

J: TRBJ2-3
length: 15
V: TRBV7-9
CDR3: CASSQTSGSRDTQYF

J: TRBJ2-7
length: 16
V: TRBV28
CDR3: CASSLIYQGPSYEQYF

J: TRBJ2-3
length: 16
V: TRBV5-1
CDR3: CASSLGTSGNTDTQYF

J: TRBJ2-7
length: 19
V: TRBV5-4
CDR3: CASSFRTGYNRLNSYEQYF

J: TRBJ2-7
length: 12
V: TRBV30
CDR3: CAWTSGNYEQYF

J: TRBJ2-5
length: 14
V: TRBV30
CDR3: CAWSVQGGGETQYF

J: TRBJ2-7
length: 15
V: TRBV9
CDR3: CASSEGQSSSYEQYF

J: TRBJ2-7
length: 15
V: TRBV21-1
CDR3: CASSKGPLCSYEQYF

J: TRBJ1-1
length: 15
V: TRBV18
CDR3: CASSPGLQSLSEAFF

J: TRBJ2-1
length: 13
V: TRBV19
CDR3: CASSIQAGGEQFF

J: TRBJ2-3
length: 15
V: TRBV6-4
CDR3: CASSRGTSVADTQYF

J: TRBJ2-1
length: 12
V: TRBV27
CDR3: CASSSTRNEQFF

J: TRBJ1-4
length: 14
V: TRBV11-2
CDR3: CASSPGQGGEKLFF

J: TRBJ1-2
length: 15
V: TRBV6-5
CDR3: CASSYNPGSTYGYTF

J: TRBJ2-7
length: 14
V: TRBV18
CDR3: CASSPQDRGDEQYF

J: TRBJ2-7
length: 14
V: TRBV27
CDR3: CASSHGTGPYEQYF

J: TRBJ1-1
length: 15
V: TRBV5-6
CDR3: CASSLYLGRNTEAFF

J: TRBJ1-1
length: 11
V: TRBV20-1
CDR3: CSARWGYEAFF

J: TRBJ2-5
length: 16
V: TRBV9
CDR3: CASSVGVAGEQETQYF

J: TRBJ1-2
length: 13
V: TRBV30
CDR3: CAWSVRGNYGYTF

J: TRBJ2-3
length: 16
V: TRBV25-1
CDR3: CASSGHSGSRTDTQYF

J: TRBJ1-1
length: 15
V: TRBV10-2
CDR3: CASSESIQGNTEAFF

J: TRBJ1-5
length: 14
V: TRBV27
CDR3: CASSLTGRDQPQHF